This entry lists 25 T cell receptor beta chains sequenced from one sample in a study of blood T cell dynamics during melanoma immunotherapy. Some clones are missing from TCRdb's copy, which holds only in-frame ones; the method was immunoSEQ multiplex PCR. The table records about 14,000 clones, about 90% of them present only once. Stated time point: pre-treatment baseline. The sequences come from effector memory CD8+ T cells from blood, collected from a patient treated with checkpoint blockade. These receptors originate from a human donor with melanoma.

The chain carries TRBV5-1 and TRBJ2-2; D unclear. Germline V gene lookup returns CDR1 SGHRS and CDR2 YFSETQ. The CDR3 covers 14 residues. The germline V and J ends were trimmed by 2 bases and 6 bases, with 11 bases remaining between them. The CDR3 coding sequence is TGCGCCAGCAGCTTCCTTCAGGACGCCGGGGAGCTGTTTTTT. Translating gives CASSFLQDAGELFF.

The CDR3 DNA is TGTGCCAGCAGCGGACAGGGGGCGTACTATGGCTACACCTTC. It encodes CASSGQGAYYGYTF. This sequence joins TRBV9 and TRBJ1-2, with 10 bases identical to TRBD1. The germline gives CDR1 SGDLS, CDR2 YYNGEE. With V trimmed by 3 bases and J by 3 bases, 2 bases remained unmatched. The CDR3 length is 14 residues.

J is TRBJ1-1 and V is TRBV27; D not resolved. V dropped 3 bases and J dropped 2 bases, with 16 bases sitting between them. CDR1 is MNHEY, CDR2 SMNVEV, per germline (reference sequence). CDR3 length equals 16 residues. CDR3 region: CASSFVRGIGNTEAFF. The DNA of the CDR3 is TGTGCCAGCAGTTTTGTTCGTGGCATCGGCAACACTGAAGCTTTCTTT.

This clone appeared a single time. The CDR3 DNA reads as TGTGCCAGCAGAATGGACAGGGTACAGGACACTGAAGCTTTCTTT. It is translated as CASRMDRVQDTEAFF. The genes are TRBV7-6 and TRBJ1-1; the match to TRBD1 covers 8 bases. The CDR3 is 15 residues long. Germline V gives CDR1 SGHVS, CDR2 FNYEAQ. The trim removed 6 bases at V and 3 bases at J, leaving 9 bases unmatched.

The chain has TRBV27 and TRBJ2-5, with 7 bases that match TRBD2. The CDR3 contains 13 residues. The J segment lost 2 bases and the V segment lost 4 bases, leaving 1 base of the junction unmatched. Per germline, CDR1 MNHEY and CDR2 SMNVEV (reference sequence). The CDR3 is CASSWGGQETQYF. CDR3 sequence (DNA): TGTGCCAGCAGTTGGGGGGGACAAGAGACCCAGTACTTC.

J is TRBJ2-1 and V is TRBV5-1; 12 bases map to TRBD2. V lost 3 bases, J lost 4 bases, and 5 bases stayed unmatched. Germline-derived CDR1 and CDR2 are SGHRS and YFSETQ. The CDR3 spans 16 residues. The CDR3 coding sequence is TGCGCCAGCAGCTACGGACTAGCGGGGTCGTACAATGAGCAGTTCTTC. Translating gives CASSYGLAGSYNEQFF.

V usage is TRBV4-1 and J usage is TRBJ1-5; D not certain. Germline V gives CDR1 MGHRA, CDR2 YSYEKL. This CDR3 has 14 amino acids. Trimming removed 4 bases from V and 0 bases from J, with 7 bases in between. CDR3 residues: CASSLANSNQPQHF. The CDR3 DNA reads TGCGCCAGCAGCCTAGCGAATAGCAATCAGCCCCAGCATTTT.

This rearrangement joins TRBV4-1 to TRBJ2-4, with 7 bases fitting TRBD1. In germline, CDR1 is MGHRA, CDR2 YSYEKL. Trimming cost V 1 base and J 4 bases; bases outside gene matches: 10. CDR3 length: 17 residues. The CDR3 DNA sequence: TGCGCCAGCAGCCAAGTTCTAGAACCGGGACAGAAAAACATTCAGTACTTC. The encoded protein is CASSQVLEPGQKNIQYF.

This rearrangement joins TRBV10-1 to TRBJ2-7; 7 positions match TRBD2. The CDR3 runs to 12 residues. V was clipped by 3 bases and J by 7 bases; unmatched bases: 3. Germline CDR1 is WNHNN and CDR2 is SYGVQD (reference sequence). The CDR3 bases are TGCGCCAGCAGTGAAGTCGGGGGGGAGCAGTACTTC. Amino acid sequence: CASSEVGGEQYF.

The chain couples TRBV19 to TRBJ2-5; D possibly uses TRBD1 or TRBD2 (7 bases each). This CDR3 has 16 amino acids. Germline CDR1 reads LNHDA; CDR2 reads SQIVND (reference sequence). The ends were cut back, 8 bases at V and 5 bases at J, with 24 bases in the middle. CDR3 sequence: CASSGGVKTLGETQYF. In DNA, the CDR3 is TGTGCCAGTTCAGGGGGGGTGAAGACCTTAGGGGAGACCCAGTACTTC.

V is TRBV7-8 and J is TRBJ2-1; 7 bases agree with TRBD2. This CDR3 is built from 15 residues. The germline CDR1 and CDR2 sequences are SGHVS and FQNEAQ. V trimming: 6 bases; J trimming: 2 bases; junction bases outside the gene matches: 7. The CDR3 region is CASSYTSVPYNEQFF. The CDR3 bases are TGTGCCAGCAGTTATACTAGCGTCCCCTACAATGAGCAGTTCTTC.

J is TRBJ1-1 and V is TRBV5-1; no definite D call. V was shortened by 0 bases and J by 4 bases, with 10 bases between the two germline ends. The CDR3 is 14 amino acids. CDR1 and CDR2 from the germline V gene are SGHRS and YFSETQ. CDR3 amino acids: CASSLVGGRTEAFF. The DNA for the CDR3 is TGCGCCAGCAGCTTGGTAGGTGGTCGCACTGAAGCTTTCTTT. Complete variable domain (other parts from reference TRBV5-1 and TRBJ1-1): KAGVTQTPRYLIKTRGQQVTLSCSPISGHRSVSWYQQTPGQGLQFLFEYFSETQRNKGNFPGRFSGRQFSNSRSEMNVSTLELGDSALYLCASSLVGGRTEAFFGQGTRLTVV.

Regarding this clone: The same CDR3 arises from other DNA sequences in this sample as well. The gene calls are TRBV5-5 and TRBJ2-7; unclear D gene. This CDR3 contains 13 residues. Germline values: CDR1 SGHKS, CDR2 YYEKEE (reference sequence). V was cut by 2 bases and J by 2 bases, with 8 bases left in between. The CDR3 loop is CASSLGRTYEQYF. As DNA, the CDR3 is TGTGCCAGCAGCTTAGGCAGAACCTACGAGCAGTACTTC.

The rearrangement joins TRBV11-2 to TRBJ2-7; D is tentatively TRBD1 or TRBD2 (5 bases each). Germline CDR1 and CDR2: SGHAT and FQNNGV. With 1 base removed from V and 2 bases from J, the gap between germline ends came to 12 bases. The CDR3 loop spans 15 amino acids. The CDR3 DNA sequence: TGTGCCAGCAGCTTAGGTGGGAGCAGGGCCTACGAGCAGTACTTC. Protein product: CASSLGGSRAYEQYF.

This clone was seen just once. This rearrangement joins TRBV6-5 to TRBJ1-1, with 7 bases lining up with TRBD1. CDR1 is MNHEY and CDR2 is SVGAGI in the germline V gene. The CDR3 is 15 residues long. V dropped 9 bases and J dropped 1; count of bases not matched to a gene: 11. CDR3 amino acids: CASAPGTVRNTEAFF. CDR3 nucleotides: TGTGCCAGTGCTCCCGGGACAGTTAGGAACACTGAAGCTTTCTTT.

This clone was seen a single time. V usage is TRBV4-1 and J usage is TRBJ2-2; no definite D call. Trimming took off 1 base at V and 6 bases at J, with 15 bases between the two ends. From germline, CDR1 is MGHRA and CDR2 YSYEKL. The CDR3 spans 16 residues. CDR3 sequence: CASSQGGWPSSGELFF. The CDR3 DNA follows: TGCGCCAGCAGCCAAGGCGGCTGGCCCTCTTCCGGGGAGCTGTTTTTT.

The genes are TRBV9 and TRBJ2-7, with 9 bases lining up with TRBD2. The CDR3 runs 15 residues. The trim removed 0 bases at V and 4 bases at J, leaving 5 bases unmatched. Germline CDR1 SGDLS, CDR2 YYNGEE. In DNA, the CDR3 is TGTGCCAGCAGCGTAGGACTAGCGGAGCAATACGAGCAGTACTTC. Protein sequence: CASSVGLAEQYEQYF.

The chain joins TRBV28 to TRBJ1-2; D uncertain. CDR1 is MDHEN and CDR2 is SYDVKM in the germline V gene. The CDR3 is 12 residues long. Trimming took 6 bases from V and 4 from J, leaving 9 bases between them. The CDR3 region has the DNA TGTGCCAGCAGCCTTCGTACCTATGGCTACACCTTC. Translation: CASSLRTYGYTF.

The J gene is TRBJ2-2, the V gene TRBV7-9; D possibly uses TRBD1 or TRBD2 (6 bases each). Germline CDR1 is SEHNR and CDR2 is FQNEAQ (reference sequence). The CDR3 loop spans 14 amino acids. V was cut by 6 bases and J by 4 bases, with 12 bases left in between. The CDR3 here is CASRSEGGTGELFF. The CDR3 DNA sequence: TGTGCCAGCAGATCAGAGGGGGGCACCGGGGAGCTGTTTTTT.

This CDR3 is CASSQAGNTEAFF. Here the CDR3 DNA reads TGTGCCAGTAGTCAAGCAGGGAACACTGAAGCTTTCTTT. J is TRBJ1-1 and V is TRBV19, with D unclear. The V end lost 5 bases, the J end lost 1 base, and 8 bases lay between the germline ends. Germline CDR1 is LNHDA and CDR2 is SQIVND (reference sequence). CDR3 size: 13 residues.

The chain employs TRBV5-8 and TRBJ2-7; 9 bases are a match to TRBD1. Looked up from germline, CDR1 is SGHTS and CDR2 is YDEGEE. J lost 1 base, V lost 3 bases, and 5 bases had no gene match. This CDR3 region has 15 residues. CDR3 loop: CASSYRQGVSYEQYF. Here the CDR3 DNA reads TGTGCCAGCAGCTACCGACAGGGGGTGTCCTACGAGCAGTACTTC. The whole variable domain, remainder taken from reference TRBV5-8 and TRBJ2-7, is EAGVTQSPTHLIKTRGQQATLRCSPISGHTSVYWYQQALGLGLQFLLWYDEGEERNRGNFPPRFSGRQFPNYSSELNVNALELEDSALYLCASSYRQGVSYEQYFGPGTRLTVT.

The chain carries TRBV14 and TRBJ1-1, with unresolved D. The V and J ends lost 4 bases and 0 bases respectively, with 6 bases between them. Germline V lookup: CDR1 SGHDN, CDR2 FVKESK. The CDR3 consists of 13 residues. This CDR3 reads CASSPSLNTEAFF. The DNA of the CDR3 is TGTGCCAGCAGCCCGAGCCTGAACACTGAAGCTTTCTTT.

V usage is TRBV2 and J usage is TRBJ2-7; TRBD2 is a possible D gene (5 bases). This CDR3 region has 15 residues. Germline CDR1 reads SNHLY; CDR2 reads FYNNEI. Trimming pared 6 bases from V and 0 bases from J, leaving 15 bases between. CDR3 DNA sequence: TGTGCCAGCAGGACCGACATCCGGGACTCCTACGAGCAGTACTTC. It translates to CASRTDIRDSYEQYF.

The chain has TRBV6-5 and TRBJ1-2; 7 bases match TRBD1. CDR1 is MNHEY and CDR2 is SVGAGI in the germline V gene. The CDR3 has 13 amino acids. V trimming: 0 bases; J trimming: 7 bases; junction bases outside the gene matches: 2. The CDR3 sequence: CASSYSRQGGYTF. The DNA for the CDR3 is TGTGCCAGCAGTTACTCGAGACAGGGTGGCTACACCTTC.

The J gene is TRBJ1-1, the V gene TRBV6-5; D is ambiguous. There are 15 residues in the CDR3. The V and J ends lost 5 bases and 2 bases respectively, with 15 bases between them. The V gene's germline CDR1 is MNHEY and CDR2 SVGAGI. CDR3 region: CASSLAGPLNTEAFF. CDR3 coding DNA: TGTGCCAGCAGTCTCGCCGGACCCCTAAACACTGAAGCTTTCTTT.